This is a list of T cell receptor beta chains from one sample in a study of T cell responses to AZD1222 COVID-19 vaccine. TCRdb's copy holds only in-frame clones and misses some; the assay was immunoSEQ multiplex PCR. The table records 130,000 or so clones, 90% of them present only once. This sample comprised peripheral blood, obtained on day 0 of AZD1222 vaccination. The source is an adult in good health. CDR3s include the opening cysteine and the closing phenylalanine or tryptophan. D genes are given only for firm matches. Expanded clones get a size class; other rows say once, few or many, or leave the size out.

D: -
size: -
V: TRBV18
J: TRBJ1-1
CDR3: CASSPLFSSGRLLNTEAFF
DNA: TGTGCCAGCTCACCGCTTTTTTCTTCGGGGCGACTACTGAACACTGAAGCTTTCTTT

D: TRBD1
size: -
V: TRBV6-6
J: TRBJ1-5
CDR3: CASKGTGVGIAQHF
DNA: TGTGCCAGCAAAGGGACAGGGGTGGGTATTGCCCAGCATTTT

D: -
size: -
V: TRBV9
J: TRBJ2-5
CDR3: CASSTSGRQETQYF
DNA: TGTGCCAGCAGTACATCGGGGAGACAAGAGACCCAGTACTTC

D: -
size: -
V: TRBV11-2
J: TRBJ2-7
CDR3: CASSRTAVSYEQYF
DNA: TGTGCCAGCAGTCGGACAGCCGTATCCTACGAGCAGTACTTC

D: -
size: -
V: TRBV29-1
J: TRBJ2-7
CDR3: CSVRQAGPYEQYF
DNA: TGCAGCGTTCGACAGGCTGGACCCTACGAGCAGTACTTC

D: -
size: -
V: TRBV6-2/TRBV6-3
J: TRBJ1-1
CDR3: CASSYSGMRGGTFFNEAFF
DNA: TGTGCCAGCAGTTACTCAGGAATGAGAGGAGGGACCTTCTTCAATGAAGCTTTCTTT

D: -
size: -
V: TRBV11-3
J: TRBJ2-5
CDR3: CASSLDPSPQGTQYF
DNA: TGTGCCAGCAGCTTAGATCCTAGCCCCCAAGGGACCCAGTACTTC

D: -
size: -
V: TRBV4-1
J: TRBJ2-3
CDR3: CASSQDGGMTDTQYF
DNA: TGCGCCAGCAGCCAAGATGGGGGCATGACAGATACGCAGTATTTT

D: -
size: -
V: TRBV21-1
J: TRBJ1-4
CDR3: CASSKNRGTTNEKLFF
DNA: TGTGCCAGCAGCAAAAATCGGGGTACAACTAATGAAAAACTGTTTTTT

D: -
size: -
V: TRBV28
J: TRBJ1-2
CDR3: CASSLTVLGYTF
DNA: TGTGCCAGCAGTTTGACAGTCTTAGGCTACACCTTC

D: -
size: -
V: TRBV18
J: TRBJ2-7
CDR3: CASSLQAGESYEQYF
DNA: TGTGCCAGCTCCCTACAGGCAGGGGAATCCTACGAGCAGTACTTC

D: TRBD2
size: -
V: TRBV9
J: TRBJ2-1
CDR3: CASSATSGEHNEQFF
DNA: TGTGCCAGCAGCGCGACTAGCGGGGAACACAATGAGCAGTTCTTC

D: -
size: once
V: TRBV28
J: TRBJ2-1
CDR3: CASRLSESGEQFF
DNA: TGTGCCAGCAGACTCTCCGAGTCTGGTGAGCAGTTCTTC

D: -
size: -
V: TRBV20-1
J: TRBJ2-3
CDR3: CSAGFWDTQYF
DNA: TGCAGTGCAGGATTTTGGGATACGCAGTATTTT

D: -
size: -
V: TRBV11-3
J: TRBJ2-5
CDR3: CASSLGGLTQYF
DNA: TGTGCCAGCAGCTTAGGGGGATTGACCCAGTACTTC

D: TRBD1
size: -
V: TRBV5-6
J: TRBJ1-2
CDR3: CASSLDRGRGSGYGYTF
DNA: TGTGCCAGCAGCTTGGACAGGGGGCGCGGGAGTGGCTATGGCTACACCTTC

D: -
size: once
V: TRBV6-5
J: TRBJ1-2
CDR3: CASGQGNGYTF
DNA: TGTGCCAGCGGGCAGGGGAATGGCTACACCTTC

D: -
size: -
V: TRBV5-1
J: TRBJ1-4
CDR3: CASSLRGYNEKLFF
DNA: TGCGCCAGCAGCTTGCGGGGGTATAATGAAAAACTGTTTTTT

D: -
size: -
V: TRBV13
J: TRBJ1-4
CDR3: CASSLGTDNLPEKLFF
DNA: TGTGCCAGCAGCTTAGGGACAGACAACTTACCTGAAAAACTGTTTTTT

D: TRBD1
size: -
V: TRBV5-4
J: TRBJ2-3
CDR3: CASSRDSFSTDTQYF
DNA: TGTGCCAGCAGTAGGGACAGCTTTAGCACAGATACGCAGTATTTT

D: -
size: -
V: TRBV3-1/TRBV3-2
J: TRBJ2-3
CDR3: CATGPSTDTQYF
DNA: TGTGCCACCGGCCCCTCCACAGATACGCAGTATTTT

D: -
size: -
V: TRBV7-3
J: TRBJ2-3
CDR3: CASSLGGTFSTDTQYF
DNA: TGTGCCAGCAGCTTGGGGGGAACCTTTAGCACAGATACGCAGTATTTT

D: -
size: -
V: TRBV20-1
J: TRBJ1-2
CDR3: CSVVIRGGYTF
DNA: TGCAGTGTTGTTATCCGGGGGGGCTACACCTTC

D: TRBD2
size: -
V: TRBV5-1
J: TRBJ2-2
CDR3: CASSLGIMRLAGNTGELFF
DNA: TGCGCCAGCAGCTTGGGTATTATGAGACTAGCGGGTAATACCGGGGAGCTGTTTTTT

D: -
size: -
V: TRBV7-3
J: TRBJ1-3
CDR3: CASSPQTGLSGNTIYF
DNA: TGTGCCAGCAGCCCCCAAACAGGTCTCTCTGGAAACACCATATATTTT

D: -
size: -
V: TRBV4-3
J: TRBJ1-1
CDR3: CASSHPPGQNTEAFF
DNA: TGCGCCAGCAGCCATCCCCCGGGACAGAACACTGAAGCTTTCTTT

D: TRBD1
size: -
V: TRBV6-2/TRBV6-3
J: TRBJ1-2
CDR3: CASCPGQGSSGGYTF
DNA: TGTGCCAGCTGCCCGGGACAGGGTTCTTCGGGAGGCTACACCTTC

D: TRBD1
size: -
V: TRBV7-9
J: TRBJ2-2
CDR3: CASSSRQGEGTGELFF
DNA: TGTGCCAGCAGCTCCCGACAGGGGGAGGGGACCGGGGAGCTGTTTTTT

D: -
size: -
V: TRBV11-2
J: TRBJ2-3
CDR3: CASSLPHGAQYF
DNA: TGTGCCAGCAGCTTACCACACGGTGCGCAGTATTTT

D: TRBD2
size: once
V: TRBV5-1
J: TRBJ2-5
CDR3: CASSLGRGGAGGQETQYF
DNA: TGCGCCAGCAGCTTGGGCCGAGGAGGAGCGGGGGGCCAAGAGACCCAGTACTTC

D: TRBD2
size: -
V: TRBV27
J: TRBJ2-3
CDR3: CASSPGTSGTTDTQYF
DNA: TGTGCCAGCAGCCCCGGGACTAGCGGGACCACAGATACGCAGTATTTT

D: -
size: -
V: TRBV14
J: TRBJ1-1
CDR3: CASSRKTGAFTEAFF
DNA: TGTGCCAGCAGCCGAAAGACAGGAGCCTTCACTGAAGCTTTCTTT

D: -
size: -
V: TRBV15
J: TRBJ2-5
CDR3: CATGDRSQETQYF
DNA: TGTGCCACCGGAGACAGGTCACAAGAGACCCAGTACTTC

D: -
size: -
V: TRBV7-8
J: TRBJ2-7
CDR3: CASSLVILPVPSYEQYF
DNA: TGTGCCAGCAGCTTAGTGATACTACCCGTTCCTTCGTACGAGCAGTACTTC

D: TRBD2
size: -
V: TRBV13
J: TRBJ2-7
CDR3: CASSSLAGPISYEQYF
DNA: TGTGCCAGCAGCTCCTTAGCGGGGCCAATCTCCTACGAGCAGTACTTC

D: -
size: -
V: TRBV4-3
J: TRBJ1-2
CDR3: CASSQEAQAYGYTF
DNA: TGCGCCAGCAGCCAAGAGGCACAGGCCTATGGCTACACCTTC

D: -
size: -
V: TRBV9
J: TRBJ1-4
CDR3: CASSEVANEKLFF
DNA: TGTGCCAGCAGTGAAGTGGCTAATGAAAAACTGTTTTTT

D: TRBD1
size: -
V: TRBV6-2/TRBV6-3
J: TRBJ2-7
CDR3: CASSYFRQGAFFEQYF
DNA: TGTGCCAGCAGTTACTTTCGACAGGGGGCGTTTTTCGAGCAGTACTTC

D: TRBD1
size: -
V: TRBV7-3
J: TRBJ1-1
CDR3: CASSLDRGHTEAFF
DNA: TGTGCCAGCAGTCTCGACAGGGGGCACACTGAAGCTTTCTTT

D: TRBD1
size: -
V: TRBV6-4
J: TRBJ1-1
CDR3: CASSDSYGQGFTEAFF
DNA: TGTGCCAGCAGTGACTCGTACGGACAGGGTTTTACTGAAGCTTTCTTT